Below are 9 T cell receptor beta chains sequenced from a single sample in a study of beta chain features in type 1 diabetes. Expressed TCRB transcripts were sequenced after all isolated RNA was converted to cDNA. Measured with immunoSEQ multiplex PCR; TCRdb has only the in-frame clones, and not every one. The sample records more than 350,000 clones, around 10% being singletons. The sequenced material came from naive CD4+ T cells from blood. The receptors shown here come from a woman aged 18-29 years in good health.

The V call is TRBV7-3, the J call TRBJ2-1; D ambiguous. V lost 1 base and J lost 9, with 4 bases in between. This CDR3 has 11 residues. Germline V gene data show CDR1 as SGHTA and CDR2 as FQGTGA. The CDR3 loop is CASSLKGEQFF. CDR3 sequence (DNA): TGTGCCAGCAGCTTAAAGGGTGAGCAGTTCTTC.

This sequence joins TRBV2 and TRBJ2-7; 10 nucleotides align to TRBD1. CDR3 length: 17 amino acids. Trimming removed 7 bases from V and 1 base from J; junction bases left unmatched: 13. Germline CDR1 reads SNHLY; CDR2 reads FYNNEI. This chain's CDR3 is CASMKYAGTGASYEQYF. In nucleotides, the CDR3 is TGTGCCAGCATGAAGTACGCCGGGACAGGGGCATCCTACGAGCAGTACTTC.

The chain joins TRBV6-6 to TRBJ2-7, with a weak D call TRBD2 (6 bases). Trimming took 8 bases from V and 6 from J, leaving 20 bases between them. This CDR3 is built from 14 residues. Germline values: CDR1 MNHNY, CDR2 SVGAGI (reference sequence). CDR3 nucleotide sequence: TGTGCCAGCTGGATCGGAGGGGCCTCTCGCGAGCAGTACTTC. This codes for CASWIGGASREQYF.

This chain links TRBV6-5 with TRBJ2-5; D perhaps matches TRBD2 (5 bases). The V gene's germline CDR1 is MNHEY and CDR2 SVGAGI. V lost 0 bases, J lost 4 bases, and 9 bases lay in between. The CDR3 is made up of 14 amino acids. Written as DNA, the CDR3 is TGTGCCAGCAGTTACTCGAAACTAGGAGAGACCCAGTACTTC. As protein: CASSYSKLGETQYF.

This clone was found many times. Written as DNA, the CDR3 is TGTGCCAGCAGAGGACAGGGGAACAACAATGAGCAGTTCTTC. Protein sequence: CASRGQGNNNEQFF. The chain joins TRBV28 to TRBJ2-1; TRBD1 aligns across 9 bases. J was trimmed by 5 bases and V by 6 bases; bases with no gene match: 5. Germline CDR1 and CDR2: MDHEN and SYDVKM. The length of the CDR3 is 14 residues.

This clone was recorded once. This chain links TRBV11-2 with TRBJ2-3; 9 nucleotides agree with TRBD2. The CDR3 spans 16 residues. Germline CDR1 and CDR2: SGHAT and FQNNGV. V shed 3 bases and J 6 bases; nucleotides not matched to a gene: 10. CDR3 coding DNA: TGTGCCAGCAGCTTCCTCGCGGGAGGGCCGTCGGATACGCAGTATTTT. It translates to CASSFLAGGPSDTQYF.

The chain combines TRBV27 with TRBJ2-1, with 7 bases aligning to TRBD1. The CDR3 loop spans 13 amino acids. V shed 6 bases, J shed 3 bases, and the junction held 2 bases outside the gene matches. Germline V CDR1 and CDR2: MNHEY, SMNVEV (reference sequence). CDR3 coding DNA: TGTGCCAGCAGACAGGGGATCTACAATGAGCAGTTCTTC. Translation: CASRQGIYNEQFF.

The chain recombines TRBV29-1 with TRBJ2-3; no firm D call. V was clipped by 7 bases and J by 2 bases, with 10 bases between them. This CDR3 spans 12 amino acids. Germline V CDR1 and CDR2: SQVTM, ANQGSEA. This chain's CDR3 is CSGTRNTDTQYF. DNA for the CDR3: TGCAGCGGTACAAGGAACACAGATACGCAGTATTTT.

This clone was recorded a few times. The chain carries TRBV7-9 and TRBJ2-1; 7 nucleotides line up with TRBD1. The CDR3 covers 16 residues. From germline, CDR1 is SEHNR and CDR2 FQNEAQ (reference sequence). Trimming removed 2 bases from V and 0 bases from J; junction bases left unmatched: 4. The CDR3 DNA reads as TGTGCCAGCAGCTTAAGACGACAGGGCTCCTACAATGAGCAGTTCTTC. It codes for CASSLRRQGSYNEQFF.